These T cell receptor beta chains were read from a single sample in a study of blood T cell repertoires in COVID-19. The table came from immunoSEQ multiplex PCR; TCRdb's copy has only in-frame clones and leaves some out. In the table there are around 200,000 clones, roughly 87% of which are singletons. Sequencing input: PBMCs or T cells enriched from blood (not recorded which). These TCRs come from a man aged 18 to 35 with acute COVID-19. Both conserved end residues are part of each CDR3. A D gene is named only where the DNA matches it firmly. Where a row states a size, it is once, few, many or the class of an expanded clone; other rows omit it.

d_gene,v_gene,abundance,j_gene,CDR3aa,CDR3nt
-,TRBV12-3/TRBV12-4,-,TRBJ2-7,CASIRYEQYF,TGTGCCAGCATCCGCTACGAGCAGTACTTC
-,TRBV9,-,TRBJ2-2,CASQGGLNTGELFF,TGTGCCAGCCAGGGGGGACTCAACACCGGGGAGCTGTTTTTT
-,TRBV9,-,TRBJ1-4,CASSVGDRSLREKLFF,TGTGCCAGCAGCGTAGGCGACAGATCCCTTCGGGAAAAACTGTTTTTT
-,TRBV9,-,TRBJ1-2,CASSAQGLGYTF,TGTGCCAGCAGCGCCCAGGGGCTGGGCTACACCTTC
-,TRBV11-3,-,TRBJ2-1,CASSPWGADYNEQFF,TGTGCCAGCAGCCCGTGGGGAGCGGACTACAATGAGCAGTTCTTC
-,TRBV19,once,TRBJ1-5,CASRQGGSNQPQHF,TGTGCCAGTAGGCAGGGAGGGAGCAATCAGCCCCAGCATTTT
-,TRBV9,-,TRBJ1-6,CASSVVGGDSPLHF,TGTGCCAGCAGCGTAGTTGGAGGGGACTCACCCCTCCACTTT
-,TRBV28,-,TRBJ1-1,CASSLPSNTEAFF,TGTGCCAGCAGCCTCCCGAGTAACACTGAAGCTTTCTTT
TRBD2,TRBV5-3,-,TRBJ2-7,CARSLHRGPASGRSYEQYF,TGTGCCAGAAGCTTGCACAGGGGTCCCGCTAGCGGGAGGTCCTACGAGCAGTACTTC
-,TRBV28,-,TRBJ1-6,CASSSVGSPLHF,TGTGCCAGCAGTTCAGTGGGCTCACCCCTCCACTTT
TRBD1,TRBV9,-,TRBJ2-5,CASSVGVYRGQETQYF,TGTGCCAGCAGCGTAGGGGTTTACAGGGGCCAAGAGACCCAGTACTTC
TRBD1,TRBV30,-,TRBJ1-6,CAWSGGGGSPLHF,TGTGCCTGGAGTGGAGGGGGCGGTTCACCCCTCCACTTT
-,TRBV20-1,-,TRBJ2-7,CSPIEGSEQYF,TGCAGCCCGATCGAGGGCTCCGAGCAGTACTTC
-,TRBV14,-,TRBJ1-1,CASSHRRQPNTEAFF,TGTGCCAGCAGCCACAGAAGACAGCCGAACACTGAAGCTTTCTTT
TRBD1,TRBV7-8,-,TRBJ1-6,CASSLEQGDSPLHF,TGTGCCAGCAGCTTAGAACAGGGGGATTCACCCCTCCACTTT
TRBD1,TRBV6-5,-,TRBJ1-1,CASSTTGGAAFF,TGTGCCAGCAGTACCACAGGGGGCGCGGCTTTCTTT
TRBD1,TRBV6-5,few,TRBJ1-1,CASSPGTGRESFF,TGTGCCAGCAGTCCCGGGACAGGGCGTGAATCTTTCTTT
-,TRBV27,-,TRBJ2-5,CASSPSRLQETQYF,TGTGCCAGCAGCCCCTCGCGCTTACAAGAGACCCAGTACTTC